The clone carrying this T cell receptor beta chain came up many times. Its antigen is currently unknown. These data belong to a study of identical twins. Findings and caveats of the study: Out-of-frame TCR alpha sharing observed in monozygotic twins exceeded model estimates.

TCRdb re-called the 5' RACE reads with MiXCR, one entry per CDR3 protein. The sample records roughly 280,000 distinct CDR3 sequences, less than 9.5% being singletons. Germline-derived CDR1 and CDR2 are LGHNA and YSLEER. Trimming shortened V by 8 bases and J by 4 bases, and 15 bases separated the two germline ends. This CDR3 contains 14 residues. This same sample was also part of a study on yellow fever vaccine responses in identical twins.

The source material was CD8+ T cells sorted from blood. The receptor was isolated from a woman younger than 35 in good health. The chain joins TRBV4-3 to TRBJ2-1; the D is unclear. The CDR3 reads CASGEAGAYNEQFF. The CDR3 DNA reads TGCGCCAGCGGTGAGGCAGGAGCTTACAATGAGCAGTTCTTC.